This TCR beta chain came from a study of blood T cell repertoires in COVID-19. Profiling relied on immunoSEQ multiplex PCR, and the TCRdb table lists in-frame clones only, not all of them. Of 200,000 to 300,000 clones listed, approximately 88% are singletons. Trimming cost V 3 bases and J 3 bases, with 11 bases left between them. CDR1 and CDR2 (germline): MGHRA, YSYEKL. The CDR3 runs to 14 residues. Sequenced: PBMCs or T cells enriched from blood (not recorded which). The chain employs TRBV4-1 and TRBJ2-5; TRBD1 is a possible D gene (6 bases). The sequence was collected from a woman in her thirties or forties with acute COVID-19. This CDR3 is CASSHPDRKETQYF. CDR3 nucleotide sequence: TGCGCCAGCAGCCACCCCGACAGGAAAGAGACCCAGTACTTC.